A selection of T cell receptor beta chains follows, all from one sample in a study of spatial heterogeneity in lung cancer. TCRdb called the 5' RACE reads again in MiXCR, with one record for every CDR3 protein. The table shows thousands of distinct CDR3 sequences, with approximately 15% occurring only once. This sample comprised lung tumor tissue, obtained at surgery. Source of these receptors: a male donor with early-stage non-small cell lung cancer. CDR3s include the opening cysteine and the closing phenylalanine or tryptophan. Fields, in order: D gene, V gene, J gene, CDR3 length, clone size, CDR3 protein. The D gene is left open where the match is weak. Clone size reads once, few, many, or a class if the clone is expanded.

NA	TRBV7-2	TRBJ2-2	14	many	CASRTIGGTGELFF
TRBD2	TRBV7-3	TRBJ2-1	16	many	CASSLISGSFPSEQFF
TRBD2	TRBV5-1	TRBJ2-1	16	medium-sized	CASSAIAGGLGDEQFF
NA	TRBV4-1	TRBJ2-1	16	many	CASSQEGRNTYNEQFF
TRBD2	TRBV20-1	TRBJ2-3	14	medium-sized	CSAMPSGIADTQYF
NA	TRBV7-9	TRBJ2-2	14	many	CASSLVGVDGELFF
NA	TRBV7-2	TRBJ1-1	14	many	CASSLPRTIGRAFF
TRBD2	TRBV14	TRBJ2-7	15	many	CASSLLSGGKGEQYF
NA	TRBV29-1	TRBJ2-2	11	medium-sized	CSVEVAWELFF
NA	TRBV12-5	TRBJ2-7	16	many	CASGLARPSRSYEQYF
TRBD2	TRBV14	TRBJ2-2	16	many	CASSHGTSGTTGELFF